A single T cell receptor (beta chain) is shown here with its context. The data were obtained in a study of blood T cell repertoires in COVID-19. Across the whole study: Whether acute or convalescent, the COVID-19 samples came from the United States, Italy and Spain.

Donors in Cohort 3 counted as recovered after two negative PCRs, clearance, or symptom resolution. Per the original methods: Amplification with reference gene primers provided the estimates of nucleated cell counts. Libraries were prepared by immunoSEQ multiplex PCR; TCRdb keeps only in-frame clonotypes and omits some of them. V and J calls and clone size follow that table, whereas D and trimming were derived from the DNA. The sample has 390,000 or so clones; roughly nine tenths are singletons. Germline V lookup: CDR1 MDHEN, CDR2 SYDVKM. There are 13 residues in the CDR3. The ends were cut back, 9 bases at V and 8 bases at J, with 17 bases in the middle.

The chain links TRBV28 to TRBJ1-5; tentatively, D is TRBD1 (5 bases). The TCR originated in a man younger than 35 who had recovered from COVID-19. Sequencing used PBMCs or T cells enriched from blood (not recorded which). CDR3 coding DNA: TGTGCCAGTGGAGGGATCAGGGTAGAGCCCCAGCATTTT. Its protein is CASGGIRVEPQHF.